The clone carrying this T cell receptor (beta chain) was observed many times. Its target is unknown. The sample originates from a study of T cell repertoires in cytomegalovirus infection. As for the study in general: Public TCR beta signature analysis indicated the presence of both CMV infection and matching HLA type.

Points from the study as a whole: Dominating the ex vivo response were HLA-C-restricted CMV-specific TCR beta clonotypes. There were carriers of CMV plus the relevant HLA, and cumulative public TCR beta family frequency identified them.

MiXCR, applied by TCRdb to the reads, yields one record per CDR3 protein. In the table there are about 570,000 distinct CDR3 sequences, around two fifths of which are singletons. This CDR3 is built from 16 residues. The V gene's germline CDR1 is SGHTA and CDR2 FQGNSA. V shed 6 bases and J 4 bases; nucleotides not matched to a gene: 5. The sequences come from cultured PBMCs, collected from culture after CMV antigen stimulation. The receptor was derived from a human donor in good health (CMV status not recorded). Some clones in this sample may be carry-over from other donors' samples. This chain links TRBV7-2 with TRBJ2-1; TRBD2 matches 14 bases. The CDR3 nucleotides are TGTGCCAGCAGATCTAGACTAGCGGGGGGGTACAATGAGCAGTTCTTC. This translates into CASRSRLAGGYNEQFF.